This TCR beta chain was identified during a study of beta chain features in type 1 diabetes. Study results and limitations: Moderate yet significant TCRB CDR3 shortening was seen in Type 1 diabetes patients in all four CD4+ subsets. Researchers reported that naive, central memory and Treg TCRB repertoires appeared more similar in patients than in healthy donors.

The entirety of the isolated RNA underwent reverse transcription, so expressed TCRB transcripts were sequenced. TCRdb's table, derived via immunoSEQ multiplex PCR, lists solely in-frame clones and lacks some. The table has approximately 46,000 clones, 35% to 55% seen once; the top ten hold less than 0.15%. The germline V and J ends were trimmed by 1 base and 6 bases, with 7 bases remaining between them. The length of the CDR3 is 13 residues. Germline V gene lookup returns CDR1 SGHAT and CDR2 FQNNGV. As regards this clone: Its antigen is unknown.

The clonotype originates from a man aged 30 to 39 with type 1 diabetes. The sequencing sample was made of stem cell memory CD4+ T cells from blood. This chain connects TRBV11-2 to TRBJ2-4; the D is unclear. The CDR3 DNA reads as TGTGCCAGCAGCTTAGGCGCGAGAAACATTCAGTACTTC. Encoded protein: CASSLGARNIQYF.